A selection of T cell receptor beta chains follows, all from one sample in a study of T cell repertoires in cytomegalovirus infection. TCRdb re-called the reads through MiXCR, storing one row per CDR3 protein. This sample has about 210,000 distinct CDR3 sequences; approximately 7% occur once, and the top ten carry under 7.5%. Sequencing was done on a sample of PBMCs. All receptors come from a human donor in good health (CMV status not recorded). Some clones in this sample may be carry-over from other donors' samples. CDR3s include the opening cysteine and the closing phenylalanine or tryptophan. D genes are given only for firm matches. Not all rows give a size; the values are once, few, many and, for expanded clones, a class.

>few|TRBJ1-2|TRBV20-1|TRBD1
TGCAGTGCTAGAGACGGACAGGGATCAGCTAACTATGGCTACACCTTC
CSARDGQGSANYGYTF
>many|TRBJ1-1|TRBV25-1|.
TGTGCCAGCAGTGAACTATCGGGGGACGGATTGAACACTGAAGCTTTCTTT
CASSELSGDGLNTEAFF
>many|TRBJ2-1|TRBV7-8|TRBD2
TGTGCCAGCAGCTTAGGTGCTCGGGGACTAGCGGGGGGGATTGCAGTTTGGGTTGAGCAGTTCTTC
CASSLGARGLAGGIAVWVEQFF
>many|TRBJ1-1|TRBV6-6|.
TGTGCCAGCAGAGAGCCGGGACGCCAAATGAACACTGAAGCTTTCTTT
CASREPGRQMNTEAFF
>many|TRBJ1-2|TRBV19|.
TGTGCCAGTAGTCCGCGACAGCTATATGGCTACACCTTC
CASSPRQLYGYTF
>.|TRBJ2-3|TRBV10-3|.
TGTGCCATCAGTGATGGGTGGGAGACAGATACGCAGTATTTT
CAISDGWETDTQYF
>many|TRBJ1-1|TRBV2|TRBD1
TGTGCCAGCAGGGACAGGGGGCGAGTAGGAACTGAAGCTTTCTTT
CASRDRGRVGTEAFF
>many|TRBJ1-6|TRBV7-2|TRBD1
TGTGCCAGCTCGACAGGGGGCAGATATAATTCACCCCTCCACTTT
CASSTGGRYNSPLHF
>many|TRBJ1-5|TRBV6-2/TRBV6-3|TRBD1
TGTGCCAGCAGTTCCCACGACAGGGGAGATGATCAGCCCCAGCATTTT
CASSSHDRGDDQPQHF
>few|TRBJ2-7|TRBV29-1|TRBD1
TGCAGCGTTCACTTGACAGGGAACTCCTACGAGCAGTACTTC
CSVHLTGNSYEQYF
>many|TRBJ2-1|TRBV7-8|TRBD2
TGTGCCAGCAGCGCCACTAGCGGGGGGGCCCAAAATGAGCAGTTCTTC
CASSATSGGAQNEQFF
>many|TRBJ2-7|TRBV7-2|TRBD1
TGTGCCAGCAGCGCCGGGACAGGGGCCCCCTACGAGCAGTACTTC
CASSAGTGAPYEQYF
>many|TRBJ1-4|TRBV28|TRBD1
TGTGCCAGCAGTTCACAAAAGGGACAGGGGGGTGAAAAACTGTTTTTT
CASSSQKGQGGEKLFF
>many|TRBJ2-3|TRBV7-2|.
TGTGCCAGCAGCTTATTGGGCCATAACACAGATACGCAGTATTTT
CASSLLGHNTDTQYF
>many|TRBJ1-2|TRBV7-2|TRBD1
TGTGCCAGCAGCTTAAGGGGGGGGGCAGGGGGCTTCGATGGCTACACCTTC
CASSLRGGAGGFDGYTF
>many|TRBJ2-3|TRBV29-1|TRBD2
TGCAGCGTATCCGAGACTAGCGGGGGGGCGGGTACGCAGTATTTT
CSVSETSGGAGTQYF
>many|TRBJ2-2|TRBV7-2|TRBD2
TGTGCCAGCAGCCTAGCGGGGGTAAAAACCGGGGAGCTGTTTTTT
CASSLAGVKTGELFF
>few|TRBJ2-1|TRBV6-2/TRBV6-3|.
TGTGCCAGCAGAACTGTTCCGAGCTCCTACAATGAGCAGTTCTTC
CASRTVPSSYNEQFF
>many|TRBJ1-5|TRBV7-9|TRBD1
TGTGCCAGCAGCTTAGGGCTCCAGGGGGAACAGCCCCAGCATTTT
CASSLGLQGEQPQHF
>many|TRBJ2-7|TRBV29-1|TRBD1
TGCAGCGTGGTACCCGGGACAGATGAGCAGTACTTC
CSVVPGTDEQYF
>many|TRBJ1-2|TRBV6-2/TRBV6-3|.
TGTGCCAGCAGTTGGGTAAGGGGAAGCGGCTATGGCTACACCTTC
CASSWVRGSGYGYTF
>many|TRBJ2-1|TRBV11-3|TRBD2
TGTGCCAGCAGCTTAGGGTTAACTAGCGGGGGGGCTGACAATGAGCAGTTCTTC
CASSLGLTSGGADNEQFF
>.|TRBJ2-1|TRBV29-1|TRBD2
TGCAGCGTTTTCGTGGTAGCGGGGGGGCGGGAGGATGAGCAGTTCTTC
CSVFVVAGGREDEQFF
>many|TRBJ2-1|TRBV7-2|TRBD1
TGTGCCAGCAGCTTAGCCCTCTCCAACAGGGGATACAATGAGCAGTTCTTC
CASSLALSNRGYNEQFF
>few|TRBJ1-4|TRBV29-1|.
TGCAGCGTTGTTGAGACAAAAGCGGAAAAACTGTTTTTT
CSVVETKAEKLFF
>many|TRBJ2-2|TRBV15|.
TGTGCCACCAGCACAACAGGGATGGGGACCGGGGAGCTGTTTTTT
CATSTTGMGTGELFF
>few|TRBJ1-2|TRBV4-1|.
TGCGCCAGCAGCCAAGATGTAAACGGGATCCTCAGGAGGGGCTACACCTTC
CASSQDVNGILRRGYTF
>many|TRBJ1-1|TRBV15|.
TGTGCCACCAGCAGATATGGGGATCCGAACACTGAAGCTTTCTTT
CATSRYGDPNTEAFF
>many|TRBJ1-2|TRBV7-9|.
TGTGCCAGCAGCCGCCGGGAGCTTCTTAACTATGGCTACACCTTC
CASSRRELLNYGYTF
>many|TRBJ2-5|TRBV5-6|.
TGTGCCAGCAGCTTGGGACAGGAGTTGCAGACCCAGTACTTC
CASSLGQELQTQYF
>many|TRBJ2-2|TRBV5-4|TRBD1
TGTGCCAGCAGCTTGGGGACAGGTTTGCGCACCGGGGAGCTGTTTTTT
CASSLGTGLRTGELFF
>few|TRBJ2-2|TRBV7-9|.
TGTGCCAGCAGCTTAGCGCCTAGCTTTTCCGGGGAGCTGTTTTTT
CASSLAPSFSGELFF
>many|TRBJ1-1|TRBV6-5|.
TGTGCCAGCAGTTACCGTCGGACTCTCGAAGCTTTCTTT
CASSYRRTLEAFF
>many|TRBJ2-2|TRBV7-2|.
TGTGCCAGCAGCTTTGCCATACCGTTGAACACCGGGGAGCTGTTTTTT
CASSFAIPLNTGELFF